This T cell receptor beta chain derives from a study of shared T cell receptors in the human thymus. This clone was seen more than once but under ten times. Clones were read by immunoSEQ multiplex PCR, and TCRdb kept only the in-frame ones, dropping some. Here the sample spans a few hundred thousand clones, 85% to 95% being singletons. The origin of this receptor is a human donor. Sequencing used thymocytes.

The CDR3 here is CASSLGGNYGYTF. The CDR3 DNA is TGTGCCAGCAGTCTGGGAGGGAACTATGGCTACACCTTC. V and J are TRBV5-5 and TRBJ1-2; D unresolved. Germline CDR1 reads SGHKS; CDR2 reads YYEKEE (reference sequence). The CDR3 has 13 amino acids. Trimming removed 5 bases at V and 2 bases at J, with 10 bases between.